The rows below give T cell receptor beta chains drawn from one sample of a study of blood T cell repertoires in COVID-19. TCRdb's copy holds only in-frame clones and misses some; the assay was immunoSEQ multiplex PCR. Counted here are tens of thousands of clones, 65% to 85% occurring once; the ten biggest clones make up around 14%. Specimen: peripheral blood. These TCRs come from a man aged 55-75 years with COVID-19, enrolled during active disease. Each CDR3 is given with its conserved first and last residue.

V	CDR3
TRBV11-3	CASSLERGSSPLHF
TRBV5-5	CASSQKGASLLYEQYF
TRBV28	CASSLRSGGPNEQFF
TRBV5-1	CASSLRGSTNEKLFF
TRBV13	CASSFSFDRETYEQYF
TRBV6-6	CASSYPGGGLEKLFF
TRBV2	CASSGRSTYEQYF
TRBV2	CASSEEGEQFF
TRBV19	CASSPLGGSNYGYTF
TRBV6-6	CASSYSRGGGADTQYF
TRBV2	CASSSGGTDTQYF
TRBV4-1	CASSRGQGAGRETQYF
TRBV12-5	CASGLGSDRSHEQYF
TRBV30	CAWSVRFRGEQYF
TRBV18	CASSPGAQGRNYGYTF
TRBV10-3	CAIGAGNQPQHF
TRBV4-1	CASSQTLSSGRATGELFF
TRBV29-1	CSAETGNYEQYF
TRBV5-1	CASSLDGQSNTEAFF
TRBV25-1	CASSEGQGGYNEQFF
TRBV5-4	CASSSGTSLYEQYF
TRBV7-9	CASSSTRVAHEQYF
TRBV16	CASSRRTGNTEAFF
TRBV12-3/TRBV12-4	CASSDRRELYF
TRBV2	CASRVSGRTEAFF
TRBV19	CASSIQGAGSYNEQFF
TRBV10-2	CASSEDSYQETQYF
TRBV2	CASSGQGAIQPQHF
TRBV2	CASGSSGSGYTF
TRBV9	CASSVEQGVADTQYF
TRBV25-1	CASSEYGETQYF